Listed here are 15 T cell receptor beta chains from one sample, sequenced in a study of technical replicates of blood from a handful of donors. The protocol was immunoSEQ multiplex PCR, while the TCRdb copy is restricted to in-frame clones and leaves out a portion. The table has around 81,000 clones, almost 96% seen once. The sequenced sample was T cells isolated from PBMCs. Source of these receptors: a human donor in good health.

In its sample, this clone was seen once. This chain uses TRBV14 with TRBJ2-7; D is perhaps TRBD1 (6 bases). This CDR3 spans 15 amino acids. CDR1 is SGHDN and CDR2 is FVKESK in the germline V gene. V lost 3 bases, J lost 4 bases, and 16 bases lay in between. This chain's CDR3 is CASSHGTPLGYEQYF. CDR3 bases: TGTGCCAGCAGCCATGGGACACCCCTCGGATACGAGCAGTACTTC.

The chain carries TRBV21-1 and TRBJ2-1; the D segment call TRBD2 is taken from the table without a DNA check. TRBV21-1 is deemed a pseudogene. The CDR3 length is 15 residues. The CDR3: CASSKGGLAGDEQFF. In nucleotides, the CDR3 is TGTGCCAGCAGCAAAGGAGGACTAGCGGGAGATGAGCAGTTCTTC.

The J gene is TRBJ2-5, the V gene TRBV2; TRBD1 matches at 9 bases. The germline V gene encodes CDR1 SNHLY and CDR2 FYNNEI. Germline trimming cut 6 bases from V and 5 bases from J; bases unmatched to any gene: 7. This CDR3 contains 14 residues. CDR3 sequence reads: CASRGDREKETQYF. Written as DNA, the CDR3 is TGTGCCAGCAGGGGGGACAGGGAGAAGGAGACCCAGTACTTC.

V is TRBV7-3 and J is TRBJ2-1; D unresolved. V was cut by 0 bases and J by 5 bases, with 14 bases left in between. The CDR3 sequence is 16 residues long. CDR1 and CDR2 (germline): SGHTA, FQGTGA. The CDR3 loop reads CASSLTLGRPNNEQFF. As DNA, the CDR3 is TGTGCCAGCAGCTTAACGCTGGGCCGGCCAAACAATGAGCAGTTCTTC.

The genes are TRBV29-1 and TRBJ1-4; D perhaps matches TRBD1 (6 bases). Germline-derived CDR1 and CDR2 are SQVTM and ANQGSEA. The CDR3 covers 14 residues. V was shortened by 3 bases and J by 4 bases, with 12 bases between the two germline ends. The chain's CDR3 is CSVDLGRGNEKLFF. The CDR3 nucleotides are TGCAGCGTTGACTTAGGCAGGGGTAATGAAAAACTGTTTTTT.

The chain couples TRBV10-2 to TRBJ2-7, with 9 bases identical to TRBD2. Germline assignment: CDR1 WSHSY and CDR2 SAAADI. The CDR3 extends over 15 amino acids. V dropped 3 bases and J dropped 3; count of bases not matched to a gene: 6. CDR3 residues: CASSDPSGKFYEQYF. CDR3 coding DNA: TGCGCCAGCAGTGATCCTAGCGGGAAGTTCTACGAGCAGTACTTC.

This clone was recorded once. This sequence joins TRBV5-1 and TRBJ1-4; 9 nucleotides line up with TRBD1. This CDR3 is 19 amino acids long. The V gene's germline CDR1 is SGHRS and CDR2 YFSETQ. The ends lost 4 bases at V and 8 bases at J; junction bases unmatched: 21. This CDR3 is CASSLAQGTGSVGREKLFF. CDR3 bases: TGCGCCAGCAGCCTGGCCCAGGGGACAGGGTCAGTAGGTAGAGAAAAACTGTTTTTT.

This rearrangement joins TRBV7-9 to TRBJ2-5; D is undetermined. The germline CDR1 and CDR2 sequences are SEHNR and FQNEAQ (reference sequence). The ends were cut back, 8 bases at V and 7 bases at J, with 20 bases in the middle. The CDR3 sequence is 14 residues long. CDR3 DNA sequence: TGTGCCAGCGGCCGAGCAGACCGCTCGGGGACCCAGTACTTC. As protein: CASGRADRSGTQYF. The full variable domain, rest sourced from reference TRBV7-9 and TRBJ2-5, is DTGVSQNPRHKITKRGQNVTFRCDPISEHNRLYWYRQTLGQGPEFLTYFQNEAQLEKSRLLSDRFSAERPKGSFSTLEIQRTEQGDSAMYLCASGRADRSGTQYFGPGTRLLVL.

The CDR3 region has the DNA TGCGCCAGCAGCTTGGACCCCGGACACGCGAACACCGGGGAGCTGTTTTTT. As protein: CASSLDPGHANTGELFF. The chain joins TRBV5-1 to TRBJ2-2; TRBD1 is a possible D gene (5 bases). Trimming removed 0 bases at V and 0 bases at J, with 12 bases between. The germline V gene has CDR1 SGHRS and CDR2 YFSETQ. There are 17 residues in the CDR3.

The chain links TRBV14 to TRBJ2-5; 9 positions match TRBD1. This CDR3 is built from 16 residues. V dropped 2 bases and J dropped 5; count of bases not matched to a gene: 9. The germline V gene encodes CDR1 SGHDN and CDR2 FVKESK. Written as DNA, the CDR3 is TGTGCCAGCAGCCAACTCTGGACAGGGGACGGGGAGACCCAGTACTTC. As protein: CASSQLWTGDGETQYF.

The gene calls are TRBV9 and TRBJ2-1; D possibly corresponds to TRBD2 (5 bases). The CDR3 loop spans 16 amino acids. V lost 6 bases and J 0 bases, leaving 16 bases between the germline ends. The germline V gene encodes CDR1 SGDLS and CDR2 YYNGEE. CDR3 DNA sequence: TGTGCCAGCACCTTAGACCCGGGGAGCTCCTACAATGAGCAGTTCTTC. Protein product: CASTLDPGSSYNEQFF. The variable domain in full, with the rest retrieved from reference TRBV9 and TRBJ2-1, is DSGVTQTPKHLITATGQRVTLRCSPRSGDLSVYWYQQSLDQGLQFLIQYYNGEERAKGNILERFSAQQFPDLHSELNLSSLELGDSALYFCASTLDPGSSYNEQFFGPGTRLTVL.

This clone was recorded once. The chain uses TRBV30 and TRBJ2-7; D may be TRBD2 (6 bases). The germline gives CDR1 GTSNPN, CDR2 SVGIG (reference sequence). Deletions cut 4 bases from V and 1 base from J, with 14 bases between. The CDR3 has 14 residues. CDR3 in amino acids: CAWTYTSSSYEQYF. The CDR3 bases are TGTGCCTGGACTTACACTAGCTCTTCCTACGAGCAGTACTTC.

This clone has more than one count but fewer than ten. The V and J genes are TRBV19 and TRBJ2-1; perhaps TRBD2 as D (6 bases). This CDR3 is built from 16 residues. V dropped 4 bases and J dropped 8 bases, with 21 bases sitting between them. Looked up from germline, CDR1 is LNHDA and CDR2 is SQIVND (reference sequence). This CDR3 is CASSTGWRTSWDEQFF. The CDR3 DNA is TGTGCCAGTAGTACCGGCTGGAGAACTAGCTGGGATGAGCAGTTCTTC.

This clone was detected only once. The CDR3 region is CASSFPGVSYEQYF. The DNA of the CDR3 is TGTGCCAGCAGCTTCCCGGGTGTATCCTACGAGCAGTACTTC. V gene TRBV5-8 combines with J gene TRBJ2-7, with D unclear. The CDR3 is 14 residues long. CDR1 is SGHTS, CDR2 YDEGEE, per germline. V was trimmed by 2 bases and J by 1 base, leaving 10 bases between them. The whole variable domain, filled in from reference TRBV5-8 and TRBJ2-7, reads EAGVTQSPTHLIKTRGQQATLRCSPISGHTSVYWYQQALGLGLQFLLWYDEGEERNRGNFPPRFSGRQFPNYSSELNVNALELEDSALYLCASSFPGVSYEQYFGPGTRLTVT.

V usage is TRBV2 and J usage is TRBJ2-1; tentative D call: TRBD1 (6 bases). The CDR3 runs 14 residues. Germline CDR1 reads SNHLY; CDR2 reads FYNNEI. V was pared by 7 bases and J by 9 bases, with 19 bases between. CDR3 residues: CASTHLTGPSEQFF. DNA of the CDR3: TGTGCCAGCACTCACCTGACAGGTCCGAGTGAGCAGTTCTTC.